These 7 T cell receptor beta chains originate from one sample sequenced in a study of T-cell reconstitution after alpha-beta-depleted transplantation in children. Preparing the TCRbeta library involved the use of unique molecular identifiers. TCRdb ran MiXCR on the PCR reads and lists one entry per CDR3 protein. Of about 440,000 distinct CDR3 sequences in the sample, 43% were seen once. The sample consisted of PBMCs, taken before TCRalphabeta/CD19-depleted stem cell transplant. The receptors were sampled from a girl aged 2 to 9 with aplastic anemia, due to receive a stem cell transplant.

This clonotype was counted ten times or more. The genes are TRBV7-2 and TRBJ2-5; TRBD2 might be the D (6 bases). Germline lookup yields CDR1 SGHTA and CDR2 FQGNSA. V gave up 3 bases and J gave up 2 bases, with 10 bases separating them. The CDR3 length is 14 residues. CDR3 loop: CASSLTSDQETQYF. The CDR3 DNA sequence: TGTGCCAGCAGCTTGACTAGTGATCAAGAGACCCAGTACTTC.

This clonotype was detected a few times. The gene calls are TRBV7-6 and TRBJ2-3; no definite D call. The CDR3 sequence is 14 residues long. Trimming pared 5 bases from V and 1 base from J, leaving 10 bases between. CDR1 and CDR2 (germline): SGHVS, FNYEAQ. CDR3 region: CASSADTRTDTQYF. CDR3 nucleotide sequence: TGTGCCAGCAGCGCTGACACCCGCACAGATACGCAGTATTTT.

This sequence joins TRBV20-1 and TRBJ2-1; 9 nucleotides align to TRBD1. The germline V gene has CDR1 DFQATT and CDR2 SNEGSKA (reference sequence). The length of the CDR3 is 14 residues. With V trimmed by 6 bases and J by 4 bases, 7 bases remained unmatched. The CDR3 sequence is CSAMTGGLYNEQFF. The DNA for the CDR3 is TGCAGTGCGATGACAGGGGGGTTGTACAATGAGCAGTTCTTC.

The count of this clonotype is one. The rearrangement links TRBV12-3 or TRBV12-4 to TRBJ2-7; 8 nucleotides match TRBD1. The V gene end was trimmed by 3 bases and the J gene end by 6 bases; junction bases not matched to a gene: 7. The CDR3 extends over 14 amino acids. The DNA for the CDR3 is TGTGCCAGCAGTTTCGGGACAGGCCATGGCGAGCAGTACTTC. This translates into CASSFGTGHGEQYF.

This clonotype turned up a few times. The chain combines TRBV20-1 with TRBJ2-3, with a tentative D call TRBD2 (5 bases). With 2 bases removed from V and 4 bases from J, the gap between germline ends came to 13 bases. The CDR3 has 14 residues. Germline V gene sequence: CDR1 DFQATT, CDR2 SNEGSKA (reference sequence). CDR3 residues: CSARIQRAADTQYF. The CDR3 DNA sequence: TGCAGTGCTAGAATTCAGAGGGCGGCAGATACGCAGTATTTT.

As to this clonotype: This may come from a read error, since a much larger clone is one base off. The CDR3 loop reads CSVAVNEQFF. DNA of the CDR3: TGCAGCGTTGCTGTCAATGAGCAGTTCTTC. The chain couples TRBV29-1 to TRBJ2-1; no reliable D call. The CDR3 runs to 10 residues. CDR1 SQVTM and CDR2 ANQGSEA come from the germline V gene. Trimming stripped 4 bases from V and 6 bases from J, with 4 bases between.

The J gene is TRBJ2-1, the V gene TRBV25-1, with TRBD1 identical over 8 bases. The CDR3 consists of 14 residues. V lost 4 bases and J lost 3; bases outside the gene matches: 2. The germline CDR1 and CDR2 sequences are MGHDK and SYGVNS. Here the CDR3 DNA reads TGTGCCAGCAGTGGGACAGGGATCTACAATGAGCAGTTCTTC. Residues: CASSGTGIYNEQFF.